This T cell receptor beta chain was sequenced during a study of control samples from healthy donors and cancer patients. Sequenced by immunoSEQ multiplex PCR; TCRdb stores in-frame clones only, minus some. Among roughly 170,000 clones, just over 90% were seen once, and the ten largest hold about 4%. This CDR3 contains 11 residues. The V end lost 4 bases, the J end lost 8 bases, and 8 bases lay between the germline ends. From germline, CDR1 is LGHDT and CDR2 YNNKEL (reference sequence). Sequenced input: blood. The chain uses TRBV3-1 (or the pseudogene TRBV3-2) and TRBJ1-2; possibly TRBD1 for D (6 bases). This receptor was identified in a woman aged 60-75 years in good health. In DNA, the CDR3 is TGTGCCAGCAGCCCGGGGGGCGGCTACACCTTC. It encodes CASSPGGGYTF.